A selection of T cell receptor beta chains follows, all from one sample in a study of blood T cell repertoires in COVID-19. Profiling relied on immunoSEQ multiplex PCR, and the TCRdb table lists in-frame clones only, not all of them. Of fewer than 200,000 clones in the sample, about 85% were seen once. The sequenced sample was peripheral blood. The receptors derive from a man aged 55 to 69 who had recovered from COVID-19. Each CDR3 is given without its conserved first and last residue. Fields, in order: J gene, clone size, V gene, CDR3 protein. Size is stated for part of the rows, as once, few or many counts, or as a class when the clone is expanded.

>TRBJ2-5|.|TRBV24-1
ATSDFGQGRETQY
>TRBJ1-5|.|TRBV7-8
ASSPDRGGQH
>TRBJ2-5|.|TRBV7-7
ASSLGGTPVQETQY
>TRBJ1-3|.|TRBV9
ASSEVTGNTIY
>TRBJ1-2|.|TRBV2
ASSGVQGIDGYT
>TRBJ2-1|.|TRBV18
ASSPPDRGEGYNEQF
>TRBJ2-5|.|TRBV7-3
ASSSSGGSGETQY
>TRBJ1-2|.|TRBV18
ASSPGQNSYGYT
>TRBJ2-2|.|TRBV5-4
ASTSQLAGRNTGELF
>TRBJ1-3|.|TRBV7-2
ASSLTGTGNTIY
>TRBJ1-1|once|TRBV6-2/TRBV6-3
ASSFPDRNTEAF
>TRBJ1-4|.|TRBV19
ASSLGTGYNWLGEKLF
>TRBJ1-1|.|TRBV6-5
ASSTPGQGYTEAF
>TRBJ1-1|few|TRBV7-9
ASSLQGALGTEAF
>TRBJ2-1|.|TRBV11-3
ASSLDRGQGADEQF
>TRBJ1-1|.|TRBV30
AWSGAGTDRLNTEAF
>TRBJ1-2|.|TRBV6-1
ASSEASGGVYGYT
>TRBJ2-7|.|TRBV2
ASGGDNIYEQY
>TRBJ2-2|once|TRBV7-3
ASRQGQAGELF
>TRBJ2-3|.|TRBV3-1/TRBV3-2
ASSPYRMGSTDTQY
>TRBJ2-5|.|TRBV2
ASSGRGQDETQY
>TRBJ2-3|.|TRBV11-2
ASSLGQGTDTQY
>TRBJ1-2|.|TRBV5-1
ASSPVISLQDGYT
>TRBJ2-7|.|TRBV10-1
ASSEPWSSQSGPARDRGPYEQY
>TRBJ1-2|.|TRBV12-3/TRBV12-4
ASSPRIGDGYT
>TRBJ1-4|few|TRBV4-3
ASSQQGAVNEKLF
>TRBJ2-1|.|TRBV9
ASSVAVANYNEQF
>TRBJ1-5|.|TRBV4-2
ASSQGDSPNQPQH
>TRBJ2-5|.|TRBV7-7
ASSDFFLATGQETQY
>TRBJ2-7|.|TRBV18
ASSPNRDRGSYEQY
>TRBJ1-2|.|TRBV30
AWILHQAGPYYGYT
>TRBJ1-1|.|TRBV5-1
ASSLPGVPNTEAF
>TRBJ1-3|.|TRBV19
ASSIPSSGNTIY
>TRBJ1-5|.|TRBV5-6
ASSWSGQPQH
>TRBJ1-2|.|TRBV2
ASSEQGWLNYGYT
>TRBJ2-7|.|TRBV6-5
ASGQKTYEQY
>TRBJ1-2|.|TRBV14
ASSHTRQGGNYGYT
>TRBJ1-1|.|TRBV7-2
ASSLIGGANTEAF
>TRBJ1-2|.|TRBV10-1
ASSALCGYT
>TRBJ2-6|.|TRBV12-3/TRBV12-4
ASSSGGANVLT
>TRBJ1-1|.|TRBV18
ASLQGNTEAF
>TRBJ2-7|.|TRBV4-3
ASSQDAGGPSYEQY
>TRBJ1-2|.|TRBV5-4
ASSLEGARGYT
>TRBJ1-5|.|TRBV4-3
ASSQDTGGVQPQH
>TRBJ2-3|once|TRBV18
ASSPPNLAGNTDTQY
>TRBJ2-3|.|TRBV7-2
ASSPGGARDTQY
>TRBJ1-3|.|TRBV9
ASSPSVSGNTIY
>TRBJ2-5|.|TRBV9
ASSVGSGGNPETQY
>TRBJ1-2|.|TRBV7-9
ASSLSPGGFDGYT
>TRBJ1-2|.|TRBV3-1/TRBV3-2
ASSQAVTGGDYGYT
>TRBJ2-5|.|TRBV5-1
ASSFAGEETQY
>TRBJ2-3|.|TRBV19
ASSWRSGETDTQY
>TRBJ2-2|few|TRBV5-1
ASSLGPRGTNTGELF